Following are 10 T cell receptor beta chains from one sample sequenced in a study of CD8 T cells in ankylosing spondylitis. Whole-study findings and limits: Apparently characteristic of ankylosing spondylitis blood was a TCR beta motif (roughly eight highly homologous variants).

Via MiXCR, TCRdb re-called the 5' RACE reads, giving one row per CDR3 protein. The table has 400,000 or so distinct CDR3 sequences, roughly a quarter seen once; the top ten hold about 0.89%. These receptors' antigens are unknown. The sample was blood, either unsorted or a sorted T cell fraction (not recorded which). These receptors all come from a male donor with ankylosing spondylitis.

This clonotype turned up a few times. The V gene is TRBV29-1, the J gene TRBJ2-7, with 11 nucleotides matching TRBD2. The V gene end was trimmed by 8 bases and the J gene end by 6 bases; junction bases not matched to a gene: 9. CDR1 is SQVTM, CDR2 ANQGSEA, per germline. CDR3 length: 13 residues. The CDR3 loop reads CSTQLAGASEQYF. DNA of the CDR3: TGCAGCACGCAACTAGCGGGAGCATCCGAGCAGTACTTC.

This clonotype has a handful of counts. The V call is TRBV6-1, the J call TRBJ2-2, with 10 bases aligning to TRBD2. This CDR3 contains 15 residues. With V trimmed by 9 bases and J by 3 bases, 7 bases remained unmatched. From germline, CDR1 is MNHNS and CDR2 SASEGT. CDR3 nucleotide sequence: TGTGCCAGTTGTCAAGCGGGAGGGGACACCGGGGAGCTGTTTTTT. This codes for CASCQAGGDTGELFF.

The chain has TRBV7-2 and TRBJ1-5; D not certain. There are 12 residues in the CDR3. The V gene lost 8 bases and the J gene lost 4 bases, with 9 bases spanning the gap. Germline V gene sequence: CDR1 SGHTA, CDR2 FQGNSA. CDR3 in amino acids: CASGMGNQPQHF. CDR3 bases: TGTGCCAGCGGTATGGGGAATCAGCCCCAGCATTTT.

The chain uses TRBV11-2 and TRBJ2-1; 7 bases agree with TRBD2. CDR1 is SGHAT and CDR2 is FQNNGV in the germline V gene. Trimming removed 5 bases from V and 0 bases from J; junction bases left unmatched: 7. The CDR3 extends over 16 amino acids. CDR3 in DNA: TGTGCCAGCAGCACTCAGCGGGAAAGCTCCTACAATGAGCAGTTCTTC. This encodes CASSTQRESSYNEQFF.

The rearrangement joins TRBV7-9 to TRBJ1-2, with a weak D call TRBD1 (6 bases). CDR1 and CDR2 from the germline V gene are SEHNR and FQNEAQ (reference sequence). Between the trimmed V and J ends, which lost 8 bases and 8 bases, there was a span of 15 bases. The CDR3 loop spans 12 amino acids. In DNA, the CDR3 is TGTGCCAGCGTAGGGGGATTTGGGGGCTACACCTTC. This encodes CASVGGFGGYTF.

This clonotype came up a few times. This rearrangement joins TRBV7-2 to TRBJ1-1, with D possibly TRBD1 on 6 matching bases. V was pared by 2 bases and J by 6 bases, with 16 bases between. Germline CDR1 and CDR2: SGHTA and FQGNSA. The CDR3 extends over 15 amino acids. In DNA, the CDR3 is TGTGCCAGCAGCTTATCCTTCGGGGGCGCGGCTGAAGCTTTCTTT. Its translation: CASSLSFGGAAEAFF.

This clonotype is a singleton in its sample. The chain uses TRBV5-1 and TRBJ2-5; D remains unclear. CDR3 length: 14 amino acids. V was pared by 6 bases and J by 1 base, with 13 bases between. The V gene's germline CDR1 is SGHRS and CDR2 YFSETQ. CDR3 sequence (DNA): TGCGCCAGCAAATCAGTTTTCGCCCAAGAGACCCAGTACTTC. Protein: CASKSVFAQETQYF. Full variable domain (missing parts from reference TRBV5-1 and TRBJ2-5): KAGVTQTPRYLIKTRGQQVTLSCSPISGHRSVSWYQQTPGQGLQFLFEYFSETQRNKGNFPGRFSGRQFSNSRSEMNVSTLELGDSALYLCASKSVFAQETQYFGPGTRLLVL.

J is TRBJ2-3 and V is TRBV6-4; 8 nucleotides agree with TRBD1. This CDR3 spans 11 amino acids. Germline V gene sequence: CDR1 MRHNA, CDR2 SNTAGT. V was pared by 1 base and J by 13 bases, with 1 base of the junction left unmatched. The CDR3 coding sequence is TGTGCCAGCAGTGACTGGACAGGGAAGTATTTT. This gives the protein CASSDWTGKYF.

The chain carries TRBV12-3 or TRBV12-4 and TRBJ2-2, with 15 positions matching TRBD2. This CDR3 has 17 residues. Losses at the gene ends were 6 bases for V and 3 bases for J; bases not matched to a gene: 5. CDR3 sequence (DNA): TGTGCCAGCAGCCGGACTAGCGGGAGGGCCGACACCGGGGAGCTGTTTTTT. It translates to CASSRTSGRADTGELFF.

The chain is built from TRBV12-3 or TRBV12-4 and TRBJ2-7; D possibly uses TRBD1 or TRBD2 (6 bases each). V lost 6 bases and J lost 0, with 15 bases in between. There are 15 residues in the CDR3. This chain's CDR3 is CASSPRGTLSYEQYF. The CDR3 coding sequence is TGTGCCAGCAGCCCACGGGGGACACTCTCCTACGAGCAGTACTTC.